This T cell receptor beta chain appears in the sequencing data of a study of T cell repertoires in cytomegalovirus infection. Study-level points and caveats: Clonotypes of TCR beta that were HLA-C-restricted and CMV-specific dominated the ex vivo response.

A single record per CDR3 protein comes from TCRdb applying MiXCR to the reads. The table has roughly 700,000 distinct CDR3 sequences, about 33% seen once. V shed 9 bases, J shed 2 bases, and the junction held 7 bases outside the gene matches. Germline V gene data show CDR1 as SGHKS and CDR2 as YYEKEE (reference sequence). The CDR3 sequence is 14 residues long. Notes on this clonotype: Its antigen is unknown.

This TCR was recovered from a human donor in good health (CMV status not recorded). Some clones in this sample may be carry-over from other donors' samples. Material: cultured PBMCs, obtained from culture after CMV antigen stimulation. The chain uses TRBV5-5 and TRBJ1-2, with 10 bases matching TRBD1. CDR3 DNA: TGTGCCACCCAACCGGGACAGGGGAACTATGGCTACACCTTC. Amino acids: CATQPGQGNYGYTF. Using reference TRBV5-5 and TRBJ1-2 for the parts outside the CDR3, the full variable domain is DAGVTQSPTHLIKTRGQQVTLRCSPISGHKSVSWYQQVLGQGPQFIFQYYEKEERGRGNFPDRFSARQFPNYSSELNVNALLLGDSALYLCATQPGQGNYGYTFGSGTRLTVV.